Described below is a single T cell receptor beta chain sequence and its context. There is no known antigen for this receptor. No qualities accompany the bases; no much larger clone lies one base away. V loses 4 bases, J loses 4 bases, and the germline ends lie 11 bases apart. In the germline V gene, CDR1 corresponds to KGHSH and CDR2 to LQKENI. The CDR3, cysteine through phenylalanine, is 14 amino acids long. Of the read, only the CDR3 DNA is kept; its 42 bases are in frame from base 1. The data derive from a study of blood T cell repertoires in COVID-19 (dated by TCRdb to 2020 to 2022). Turning to the overall study: Samples covering the acute and convalescent phases of COVID-19 were provided by collaborators in the United States, Italy and Spain. HLA class I and class II types, where available, came from metadata supplied by the sample provider rather than from assay-based typing. Subjects who had been exposed to COVID-19, were actively infected with it, or had recovered from it provided the deeply sampled blood TCRbeta repertoires that made up the dataset. The material from the prospective study consisted of cDNA or gDNA derived from T cells, B-cell-depleted T cells, or PBMCs. The repertoires were made available in a free public database intended to serve as a resource for research on the immune response to SARS-CoV-2. A de-identified subject ID, COVID-19 status, age in years and sex were almost always included in the sample metadata. The samples were drawn from the first 160 participants of the ongoing ImmuneRACE study and from 1,254 subjects provided by 6 global collaborators. What the research found in general, with its limitations: Clinical and demographic metadata were provided uncurated, with the amount varying by source and participant.

The immunoSEQ Assay, a bias-controlled multiplex PCR, was used to amplify TCRbeta CDR3 regions from genomic DNA. In the authors' own workflow: The number of nucleated cells in each sample was estimated by amplification of reference gene primers within the assay. Sequence reads were collapsed and filtered to measure the absolute abundance of every unique TCRbeta CDR3 rearrangement. For each sample, productive Simpson clonality was calculated as the square root of Simpson's diversity index across productive rearrangements. TCRdb re-hosts the immuneACCESS table, in-frame sequences only. Its copies lack some clones; in the studies checked, an unresolved V gene accounts for under half of them, and the cause for the rest is not known. The V and J calls and clone size are taken from that table; D and trimming were inferred from the DNA. For this sample the table gives around 300,000 clones, of which roughly nine tenths were detected only once. The top ten clonotypes cover less than 0.95% of the sample.

A second Seattle source provided samples from volunteer blood donors who had recovered from COVID-19. Whole blood was collected in K2EDTA tubes by collaborating institutions according to the institutions' own protocols. For TCRbeta analysis, collaborators shipped samples as frozen whole blood, isolated PBMCs, or DNA extracted from either of those sample types. The chain uses TRBV18 and TRBJ1-5; the D segment could be TRBD1, given 6 matching bases. This receptor was taken from a middle-aged woman who had recovered from COVID-19. The material sequenced was peripheral blood. The nucleotide sequence is TGTGCCAGCTCACTCCAGGACAGAAATCAGCCCCAGCATTTT. Translated, this gives CASSLQDRNQPQHF.